The 20 T cell receptor beta chains given below trace back to one sample, sequenced in a study of radiotherapy plus CTLA-4 blockade in lung cancer. Some clones are missing from TCRdb's copy, which holds only in-frame ones; the method was immunoSEQ multiplex PCR. The repertoire has fewer than 35,000 clones, over 70% of them found once; the top ten carry roughly an eighth. This specimen was peripheral blood, taken from a patient treated with radiotherapy plus ipilimumab. These receptors originate from a human donor with non-small cell lung cancer that progressed on radiotherapy plus ipilimumab.

This chain links TRBV6-1 with TRBJ2-7; the match to TRBD2 covers 7 bases. CDR1 MNHNS and CDR2 SASEGT come from the germline V gene. V shed 5 bases, J shed 2 bases, and the junction held 6 bases outside the gene matches. The CDR3 loop spans 14 amino acids. The CDR3 sequence is CASSLGGGTYEQYF. The CDR3 nucleotides read TGTGCCAGCAGTTTGGGCGGGGGTACCTACGAGCAGTACTTC.

The chain combines TRBV7-6 with TRBJ1-6; TRBD1 matches at 8 bases. The V segment lost 5 bases and the J segment 6 bases; nucleotides outside the gene matches: 6. The CDR3 sequence is 15 residues long. The germline V gene encodes CDR1 SGHVS and CDR2 FNYEAQ. Here the CDR3 DNA reads TGTGCCAGCAGCCCAGGACAGGGCGGTAATTCACCCCTCCACTTT. Protein sequence: CASSPGQGGNSPLHF.

The rearrangement joins TRBV7-9 to TRBJ2-7, with D possibly being TRBD2 (6 bases). From germline, CDR1 is SEHNR and CDR2 FQNEAQ (reference sequence). The CDR3 contains 15 residues. With 3 bases removed from V and 0 bases from J, the gap between germline ends came to 12 bases. The CDR3 DNA follows: TGTGCCAGCAGCTTGCGCGGGGCAAGCTCCTACGAGCAGTACTTC. It codes for CASSLRGASSYEQYF.

The chain employs TRBV6-1 and TRBJ2-5; 7 bases line up with TRBD1. V dropped 10 bases and J dropped 7; count of bases not matched to a gene: 12. Germline-derived CDR1 and CDR2 are MNHNS and SASEGT. This CDR3 has 13 amino acids. For the CDR3, the DNA is TGTGCCACCAGGGGGACCTTACGGGCGACCCAGTACTTC. This encodes CATRGTLRATQYF.

The chain is built from TRBV11-2 and TRBJ2-3; D is possibly TRBD1 (6 bases). CDR1 and CDR2 (germline): SGHAT, FQNNGV. Trimming pared 5 bases from V and 5 bases from J, leaving 11 bases between. The length of the CDR3 is 13 residues. The CDR3 DNA reads TGTGCCAGCAGCCATTGGACAGTAGATACGCAGTATTTT. It yields the protein CASSHWTVDTQYF.

This chain links TRBV9 with TRBJ1-5, with a tentative D call TRBD1 (5 bases). The CDR3 is made up of 13 amino acids. Germline V gene sequence: CDR1 SGDLS, CDR2 YYNGEE. Trimming shortened V by 8 bases and J by 3 bases, and 12 bases separated the two germline ends. The CDR3 coding sequence is TGTGCCAGTAGCCCAGGGAACAATCAGCCCCAGCATTTT. Protein: CASSPGNNQPQHF.

The rearrangement uses TRBV5-6 and TRBJ1-2; TRBD1 aligns across 12 bases. The V and J ends lost 5 bases and 8 bases, in that order; junction bases with no gene match: 7. The length of the CDR3 is 14 residues. Germline CDR1 reads SGHDT; CDR2 reads YYEEEE. The CDR3 sequence is CASSPGQGAGGYTF. In nucleotides, the CDR3 is TGTGCCAGCAGTCCGGGACAGGGGGCTGGAGGCTACACCTTC.

By share, this clone ranks as large. Other DNA sequences of this sample code for an identical CDR3. This chain's CDR3 is CASSLGPNYEQYF. The CDR3 nucleotides read TGTGCCAGCAGCCTGGGACCGAACTACGAGCAGTACTTC. The chain combines TRBV7-6 with TRBJ2-7; D tentatively fits TRBD1 or TRBD2 (5 bases each). CDR1 is SGHVS and CDR2 is FNYEAQ in the germline V gene. This CDR3 spans 13 amino acids. Trimming shortened V by 5 bases and J by 3 bases, and 11 bases separated the two germline ends.

The CDR3 bases are TGTGCCATCAGTGGGGACGCCGGACAGGGAGCTTTCTTT. It translates to CAISGDAGQGAFF. This chain connects TRBV10-3 to TRBJ1-1, with 8 positions matching TRBD1. Germline V gives CDR1 ENHRY, CDR2 SYGVKD. The CDR3 totals 13 residues. The trim removed 4 bases at V and 10 bases at J, leaving 8 bases unmatched.

The rearrangement links TRBV5-6 to TRBJ2-7, with no clear D. V lost 0 bases, J lost 7 bases, and 11 bases lay in between. Germline V CDR1 and CDR2: SGHDT, YYEEEE. The CDR3 is 13 amino acids. The DNA of the CDR3 is TGTGCCAGCAGCTTGGGGGCAGTTGGGGAGCAGTACTTC. Translated, it gives CASSLGAVGEQYF.

The rearrangement uses TRBV9 and TRBJ2-1; the D is unclear. This CDR3 spans 12 amino acids. The ends were cut back, 1 base at V and 9 bases at J, with 8 bases in the middle. Looked up from germline, CDR1 is SGDLS and CDR2 is YYNGEE. The CDR3 bases are TGTGCCAGCAGCGTAACATTGGGTGAGCAGTTCTTC. It specifies CASSVTLGEQFF.

V usage is TRBV13 and J usage is TRBJ1-1, with D possibly TRBD1 on 6 matching bases. This CDR3 comprises 14 residues. Between the trimmed V and J ends, which lost 4 bases and 8 bases, there was a span of 17 bases. Germline V gene sequence: CDR1 PRHDT, CDR2 FYEKMQ (reference sequence). CDR3 coding DNA: TGTGCCAGCAGCTCCCGACAGGTGGGTGGGGAAGCTTTCTTT. It encodes CASSSRQVGGEAFF.

The CDR3 nucleotides are TGTGCCAGTAGTATCTCCCTCTACAATGAGCAGTTCTTC. Translating gives CASSISLYNEQFF. This chain links TRBV19 with TRBJ2-1, with D uncertain. CDR1 is LNHDA and CDR2 is SQIVND in the germline V gene (reference sequence). Trimming shortened V by 3 bases and J by 3 bases, and 6 bases separated the two germline ends. This CDR3 spans 13 amino acids.

This clone has only one observation. This sequence joins TRBV28 and TRBJ1-4; no clear D. The CDR3 totals 11 residues. V was cut by 2 bases and J by 8 bases, with 3 bases left in between. Germline V lookup: CDR1 MDHEN, CDR2 SYDVKM. The CDR3 spells CASSLREKLFF. The CDR3 region has the DNA TGTGCCAGCAGTTTAAGAGAAAAACTGTTTTTT. Filled out from reference TRBV28 and TRBJ1-4, the complete variable domain reads DVKVTQSSRYLVKRTGEKVFLECVQDMDHENMFWYRQDPGLGLRLIYFSYDVKMKEKGDIPEGYSVSREKKERFSLILESASTNQTSMYLCASSLREKLFFGSGTQLSVL.

This chain uses TRBV7-9 with TRBJ1-1; D is ambiguous. Germline CDR1 reads SEHNR; CDR2 reads FQNEAQ (reference sequence). This CDR3 has 12 amino acids. Trimming pared 1 base from V and 8 bases from J, leaving 8 bases between. CDR3: CASSLDGIEAFF. In nucleotides, the CDR3 is TGTGCCAGCAGCTTAGATGGGATCGAAGCTTTCTTT.

V is TRBV2 and J is TRBJ1-1; TRBD1 might be the D (5 bases). The CDR3 sequence is 15 residues long. Germline-derived CDR1 and CDR2 are SNHLY and FYNNEI. V was pared by 7 bases and J by 3 bases, with 18 bases between. CDR3 sequence: CASTPPRRGDTEAFF. In DNA, the CDR3 is TGTGCCAGCACCCCACCTCGACGAGGGGACACTGAAGCTTTCTTT.

CDR3 sequence: CASSLSRHGELFF. The CDR3 DNA follows: TGTGCCAGCAGCTTAAGCCGTCACGGGGAGCTGTTTTTT. The rearrangement joins TRBV7-3 to TRBJ2-2; D not resolved. Trimming took off 1 base at V and 7 bases at J, with 7 bases between the two ends. This CDR3 is 13 amino acids long. Germline CDR1 SGHTA, CDR2 FQGTGA.

This sequence joins TRBV19 and TRBJ2-4, with TRBD2 identical over 11 bases. V trimming: 7 bases; J trimming: 7 bases; junction bases outside the gene matches: 15. CDR3 length equals 17 residues. CDR1 and CDR2 (germline): LNHDA, SQIVND (reference sequence). The CDR3: CASTRAGTSGSRNIQYF. The CDR3 nucleotides are TGTGCCAGTACCCGAGCGGGGACTAGCGGCTCGCGGAACATTCAGTACTTC.

This clone was counted a few times. V gene TRBV11-2 combines with J gene TRBJ2-7; weak D call: TRBD1 (5 bases). Germline CDR1 and CDR2: SGHAT and FQNNGV. The CDR3 loop spans 16 amino acids. Trimming removed 4 bases from V and 4 bases from J, with 20 bases in between. The CDR3 nucleotides are TGTGCCAGCAGCTCCCTTTTGATCGAGAGGACATACGAGCAGTACTTC. This encodes CASSSLLIERTYEQYF.

The J gene is TRBJ2-3, the V gene TRBV7-3; 7 positions agree with TRBD2. Losses at the gene ends were 4 bases for V and 2 bases for J; bases not matched to a gene: 6. The CDR3 runs to 15 residues. CDR1 and CDR2 (germline): SGHTA, FQGTGA. The CDR3 DNA reads TGTGCCAGCAGCTGGGGCGGGGGAGCCACAGATACGCAGTATTTT. Translation gives CASSWGGGATDTQYF.